This T cell receptor (beta chain) was profiled in a study of blood T cell repertoires in COVID-19 (dated by TCRdb to 2020 to 2022). The study in broad terms: Samples from collaborators originated in the United States, Italy and Spain and spanned both the acute and convalescent phases of COVID-19. The samples were drawn from two sources: the first 160 participants of the ongoing ImmuneRACE study, and 950 to 1,500 subjects contributed by 6 global collaborators. HLA class I and class II types, where available, came from metadata supplied by the sample provider rather than from assay-based typing. Nearly every sample came with metadata listing a de-identified subject ID, COVID-19 status, age in years and sex. A freely available public database, intended as a resource for researchers studying the immune response to SARS-CoV-2, is where the repertoires were released. Subjects who had been exposed to COVID-19, were actively infected with it, or had recovered from it provided the deeply sampled blood TCRbeta repertoires that made up the dataset. The prospective study material was composed of cDNA or gDNA derived from T cells, B-cell-depleted T cells, or PBMCs. On the study overall, not on this receptor specifically: Clinical and demographic metadata were provided uncurated, with the amount varying by source and participant.

CDR1 is given as LGHDT and CDR2 as YNNKEL, both from the germline V gene (reference sequence). The germline ends are 7 bases apart after V is trimmed by 1 base and J by 4 bases. The CDR3 runs 13 amino acids, cysteine and phenylalanine included. Here the CDR3 DNA is all that survives: 39 bases in frame from base 1. TCRbeta CDR3 regions were amplified from genomic DNA using the immunoSEQ Assay, a bias-controlled multiplex PCR. In the authors' own workflow: The number of nucleated cells in each sample was estimated by amplification of reference gene primers within the assay. Sequence reads were collapsed and filtered to measure the absolute abundance of every unique TCRbeta CDR3 rearrangement. For each sample, productive Simpson clonality was calculated by taking the square root of Simpson's diversity index across productive rearrangements. TCRdb re-hosts the immuneACCESS table, in-frame sequences only. Its copies lack some clones; in the studies checked, an unresolved V gene accounts for under half of them, and the cause for the rest is not known. Clone size and the V and J calls come from that table; the DNA yielded D and trimming. In this sample the table shows 150,000 to 200,000 clones, around 86% of which occur a single time. The ten largest clonotypes hold under 7.5% of the sample.

Note on this clone: Its recognized antigen is unknown. The input lacks base qualities; no much larger clone sits a single base away.

Collaborating institutions collected whole blood in K2EDTA tubes following their own protocols. For TCRbeta analysis, collaborators shipped samples in one of three forms: frozen whole blood, isolated PBMCs, or DNA extracted from either of those sample types. This receptor was obtained from a woman between 40 and 50 years old with acute or convalescent COVID-19. Material: peripheral blood. This chain joins TRBV3-1 (or the pseudogene TRBV3-2) to TRBJ2-5, with no reliable assignment of the D segment. The CDR3 is CASSQGTGETQYF. Here is the DNA: TGTGCCAGCAGCCAAGGTACTGGAGAGACCCAGTACTTC.